The present T cell receptor (beta chain) was sequenced within a study of T cells expressing NK-cell markers. From germline, CDR1 is SGDLS and CDR2 YYNGEE. There are 15 residues in the CDR3. Each CDR3 protein gets one entry in TCRdb, which reprocessed the 5' RACE reads and gives no DNA. This table lists roughly 420,000 distinct CDR3 sequences. The TCR sequence derives from a woman between 18 and 70 years old in good health. The chain recombines TRBV9 with TRBJ2-2; TCRdb reports TRBD1, a call that lacks DNA to check it against. The sample was blood T cells: a sorted CD56 or NKG2C T cell subset, CD4+ or CD8+ T cells, or bulk PBMC T cells (not recorded which). Here the CDR3 reads CASSGGGTNTGELFF. Full variable domain (missing parts from reference TRBV9 and TRBJ2-2): DSGVTQTPKHLITATGQRVTLRCSPRSGDLSVYWYQQSLDQGLQFLIQYYNGEERAKGNILERFSAQQFPDLHSELNLSSLELGDSALYFCASSGGGTNTGELFFGEGSRLTVL.